The 30 T cell receptor beta chains below were found in one sample sequenced in a study of cytomegalovirus exposure and HLA in healthy donors. Both 60 Vbeta primers and 13 Jbeta primers went into the PCR. TCRdb keeps only in-frame clones here, not all; method: immunoSEQ multiplex PCR. Of 150,000 to 200,000 clones listed, more than 75% are singletons. Sample: PBMCs. These receptor sequences come from a young woman in good health and CMV-seropositive.

This sequence joins TRBV10-3 and TRBJ1-5, with D unresolved. Germline lookup yields CDR1 ENHRY and CDR2 SYGVKD. The length of the CDR3 is 13 residues. V was clipped by 4 bases and J by 5 bases, with 9 bases between them. This CDR3 reads CAISVFEDQPQHF. For the CDR3, the DNA is TGTGCCATCAGTGTTTTCGAGGATCAGCCCCAGCATTTT.

V gene TRBV30 combines with J gene TRBJ1-2; perhaps TRBD1 as D (6 bases). This CDR3 has 15 amino acids. Germline values: CDR1 GTSNPN, CDR2 SVGIG (reference sequence). The germline V and J ends were trimmed by 4 bases and 4 bases, with 19 bases remaining between them. The CDR3, as DNA: TGTGCCTGGACCTGGGGCCGACAGGTCACCTATGGCTACACCTTC. This sequence encodes CAWTWGRQVTYGYTF.

The chain joins TRBV2 to TRBJ2-7, with 8 nucleotides matching TRBD2. The CDR3 is made up of 15 amino acids. The V gene's germline CDR1 is SNHLY and CDR2 FYNNEI. The trim removed 6 bases at V and 3 bases at J, leaving 10 bases unmatched. This chain's CDR3 is CASRALGSGGYEQYF. Written as DNA, the CDR3 is TGTGCCAGCAGAGCCCTGGGGAGCGGGGGCTACGAGCAGTACTTC. The variable domain in full, completed from reference TRBV2 and TRBJ2-7, reads EPEVTQTPSHQVTQMGQEVILRCVPISNHLYFYWYRQILGQKVEFLVSFYNNEISEKSEIFDDQFSVERPDGSNFTLKIRSTKLEDSAMYFCASRALGSGGYEQYFGPGTRLTVT.

This clone has more than one count but fewer than ten. The V call is TRBV6-1, the J call TRBJ2-7; 10 bases match TRBD1. The germline gives CDR1 MNHNS, CDR2 SASEGT. The CDR3 has 15 amino acids. V lost 2 bases and J lost 0; bases outside the gene matches: 1. The CDR3, as DNA: TGTGCCAGCAGTGAAAGGACAGGGGGCTCCTACGAGCAGTACTTC. Encoded protein: CASSERTGGSYEQYF.

This clone was detected only once. The V call is TRBV5-1, the J call TRBJ2-5; D possibly corresponds to TRBD1 (5 bases). Trimming removed 6 bases from V and 4 bases from J, with 19 bases in between. Germline V gene data show CDR1 as SGHRS and CDR2 as YFSETQ. The CDR3 is 15 amino acids. CDR3 amino acids: CASIWQPRGRETQYF. CDR3 bases: TGCGCCAGCATATGGCAGCCTAGGGGTCGAGAGACCCAGTACTTC.

The chain uses TRBV27 and TRBJ2-7, with TRBD2 matching over 14 bases. Germline CDR1 MNHEY, CDR2 SMNVEV (reference sequence). This CDR3 spans 14 amino acids. After removal of 3 bases from V and 12 bases from J, the junction contained 7 bases not matched to a gene. Written as DNA, the CDR3 is TGTGCCAGCAGTTTCGGGACTAGCGGGGGAATTCTGTACTTC. This translates into CASSFGTSGGILYF.

With respect to this clone: The junction and the germline gene differ at one end; a read error may be behind it. This chain uses TRBV7-7 with TRBJ2-1; TRBD1 matches 7 bases. Germline values: CDR1 SSHAT, CDR2 FNYEAQ (reference sequence). CDR3 size: 17 residues. CDR3 protein: CASSSPDRPITNNEQFF. Here the CDR3 DNA reads TGTGCTAGCAGCTCTCCGGACAGGCCAATCACCAACAATGAGCAGTTCTTC.

V is TRBV7-9 and J is TRBJ1-2, with no clear D. The CDR3 length is 13 residues. Trimming cost V 1 base and J 3 bases, with 6 bases left between them. Germline-derived CDR1 and CDR2 are SEHNR and FQNEAQ (reference sequence). CDR3 DNA: TGTGCCAGCAGCTTAGGAGGCTACTATGGCTACACCTTC. Its translation: CASSLGGYYGYTF.

V gene TRBV11-2 combines with J gene TRBJ2-5; D is perhaps TRBD2 (6 bases). The last part of the DNA fits TRBJ2-7 better; the J call may be wrong. Per the germline V gene, CDR1 is SGHAT and CDR2 is FQNNGV. CDR3 length: 14 residues. This chain's CDR3 is CASSLSGRSYEQYF. The CDR3, as DNA: TGTGCCAGCAGCTTGAGCGGGCGCTCCTACGAGCAGTACTTC.

The sample holds a few counts of this clone. The chain combines TRBV9 with TRBJ2-3, with 8 bases fitting TRBD2. The V gene end was trimmed by 4 bases and the J gene end by 2 bases; junction bases not matched to a gene: 6. Germline V lookup: CDR1 SGDLS, CDR2 YYNGEE. The CDR3 totals 15 residues. The CDR3 reads CASSPRTSPTDTQYF. For the CDR3, the DNA is TGTGCCAGCAGCCCACGGACTAGCCCCACAGATACGCAGTATTTT. Full variable domain (outside the CDR3, taken from reference TRBV9 and TRBJ2-3): DSGVTQTPKHLITATGQRVTLRCSPRSGDLSVYWYQQSLDQGLQFLIQYYNGEERAKGNILERFSAQQFPDLHSELNLSSLELGDSALYFCASSPRTSPTDTQYFGPGTRLTVL.

V usage is TRBV15 and J usage is TRBJ1-4, with D possibly being TRBD1 (6 bases). V was trimmed by 5 bases and J by 5 bases, leaving 15 bases between them. Per the germline V gene, CDR1 is LNHNV and CDR2 is YYDKDF (reference sequence). The CDR3 has 15 residues. The CDR3 nucleotides read TGTGCCACCAGCCCCTACCCGACAGGCAATGAAAAACTGTTTTTT. Translated, it gives CATSPYPTGNEKLFF.

This chain joins TRBV28 and TRBJ2-1; TRBD2 matches 7 bases. V was pared by 5 bases and J by 10 bases, with 8 bases of the junction left unmatched. The germline V gene encodes CDR1 MDHEN and CDR2 SYDVKM. This CDR3 comprises 13 residues. The CDR3 bases are TGTGCCAGCAGTACCGCCGGGCGGGAGGAGCAGTTCTTC. Translated: CASSTAGREEQFF.

The chain is built from TRBV7-2 and TRBJ2-7, with D perhaps TRBD2 (5 bases). Germline V gene lookup returns CDR1 SGHTA and CDR2 FQGNSA. This CDR3 contains 15 residues. The V gene lost 2 bases and the J gene lost 1 base, with 12 bases spanning the gap. CDR3 sequence reads: CASSLPGSGSYEQYF. The CDR3 nucleotides are TGTGCCAGCAGCTTACCGGGGTCTGGATCCTACGAGCAGTACTTC.

The chain couples TRBV6-4 to TRBJ2-1; 9 bases align to TRBD2. The CDR3 sequence is 14 residues long. V lost 5 bases, J lost 9 bases, and 8 bases stayed unmatched. Germline lookup yields CDR1 MRHNA and CDR2 SNTAGT. Here the CDR3 reads CASSPGTSIGEQFF. The CDR3 DNA sequence: TGTGCCAGCAGTCCCGGGACTAGCATCGGTGAGCAGTTCTTC.

The chain joins TRBV30 to TRBJ1-5; no clear D. V was cut by 0 bases and J by 0 bases, with 3 bases left in between. CDR1 GTSNPN and CDR2 SVGIG come from the germline V gene (reference sequence). CDR3 length: 13 residues. The CDR3 protein is CAWSVNSNQPQHF. CDR3 nucleotide sequence: TGTGCCTGGAGTGTTAATAGCAATCAGCCCCAGCATTTT.

The table lists this clone with a few counts. V gene TRBV6-1 combines with J gene TRBJ1-6, with D perhaps matching TRBD1 (6 bases). V lost 0 bases and J lost 13, with 19 bases in between. This CDR3 spans 16 amino acids. The germline CDR1 and CDR2 sequences are MNHNS and SASEGT. CDR3 protein: CASSEAQPGQPVPLHF. The DNA of the CDR3 is TGTGCCAGCAGTGAAGCGCAACCGGGACAACCAGTCCCCCTCCACTTT.

The chain combines TRBV15 with TRBJ2-2; D is undetermined. Germline V gene sequence: CDR1 LNHNV, CDR2 YYDKDF (reference sequence). Trimming left V 1 base short and J 5 bases short, with 5 bases between. The CDR3 spans 13 residues. CDR3 coding DNA: TGTGCCACCAGCAGAGTCTTGACCGGGGAGCTGTTTTTT. Protein: CATSRVLTGELFF.

V gene TRBV10-1 combines with J gene TRBJ2-2; no reliable D call. Germline loops: CDR1 WNHNN, CDR2 SYGVQD (reference sequence). The V and J ends lost 5 bases and 2 bases respectively, with 12 bases between them. The CDR3 consists of 15 residues. CDR3 coding DNA: TGCGCCAGCAGTCCCCTGGGCAGCAACACCGGGGAGCTGTTTTTT. It is translated as CASSPLGSNTGELFF.

This clone was seen a handful of times. This chain uses TRBV5-4 with TRBJ1-1; D remains unclear. The CDR3 length is 14 residues. V dropped 5 bases and J dropped 2 bases, with 13 bases sitting between them. Germline CDR1 and CDR2: SGHNT and YYREEE (reference sequence). The CDR3: CASRPQLRNTEAFF. In DNA, the CDR3 is TGTGCCAGCAGGCCACAGCTACGAAACACTGAAGCTTTCTTT.

This rearrangement joins TRBV6-1 to TRBJ2-7, with 9 bases identical to TRBD1. The CDR3 has 14 amino acids. V was clipped by 7 bases and J by 4 bases; unmatched bases: 8. Germline assignment: CDR1 MNHNS and CDR2 SASEGT. Here the CDR3 reads CASTADRGKYEQYF. In DNA, the CDR3 is TGTGCCAGCACCGCAGACAGGGGGAAATACGAGCAGTACTTC.

The chain carries TRBV4-1 and TRBJ1-1; D is undetermined. CDR3 size: 16 residues. The germline CDR1 and CDR2 sequences are MGHRA and YSYEKL. V shed 4 bases and J shed 0 bases, with 15 bases lying between them. CDR3 sequence (DNA): TGCGCCAGCAGCCCCGTTAACAGCCTAATGAACACTGAAGCTTTCTTT. Amino acids: CASSPVNSLMNTEAFF.

The chain links TRBV6-5 to TRBJ1-5; 10 bases align to TRBD1. Germline values: CDR1 MNHEY, CDR2 SVGAGI. V lost 8 bases, J lost 6 bases, and 7 bases stayed unmatched. The CDR3 covers 14 residues. The CDR3 region is CASGLDRGGQPQHF. The CDR3 nucleotides are TGTGCCAGCGGGCTGGACAGGGGGGGTCAGCCCCAGCATTTT.

Of note for this clone: Different DNA sequences within this sample yield the same CDR3. The V call is TRBV9, the J call TRBJ1-1; 9 bases are a match to TRBD1. The length of the CDR3 is 14 residues. After removal of 3 bases from V and 4 bases from J, the junction contained 4 bases not matched to a gene. Per the germline V gene, CDR1 is SGDLS and CDR2 is YYNGEE. The CDR3 nucleotides read TGTGCCAGCAGCGAACAGGGGGCCGGCACTGAAGCTTTCTTT. The encoded protein is CASSEQGAGTEAFF.

The chain couples TRBV28 to TRBJ2-7; tentative D call: TRBD2 (5 bases). The germline V and J ends were trimmed by 3 bases and 0 bases, with 21 bases remaining between them. The CDR3 loop spans 18 amino acids. The germline V gene encodes CDR1 MDHEN and CDR2 SYDVKM. As DNA, the CDR3 is TGTGCCAGCAGTTTCCCATTTCGGGGAGACACCAGCTCCTACGAGCAGTACTTC. Translated: CASSFPFRGDTSSYEQYF.

In nucleotides, the CDR3 is TGTGCCAGCAGTTTGGGCTGGATCTTTCATGGCTACACCTTC. It is translated as CASSLGWIFHGYTF. The chain carries TRBV28 and TRBJ1-2, with D hard to call. Trimming stripped 3 bases from V and 6 bases from J, with 14 bases between. This CDR3 is 14 amino acids long. The germline gives CDR1 MDHEN, CDR2 SYDVKM.

This clone was seen just once. The V and J genes are TRBV6-5 and TRBJ1-1, with D perhaps TRBD1 (5 bases). V lost 0 bases and J lost 1, with 6 bases in between. Looked up from germline, CDR1 is MNHEY and CDR2 is SVGAGI. The CDR3 is 14 residues long. The CDR3 spells CASSYSQGNTEAFF. CDR3 nucleotides: TGTGCCAGCAGTTACTCCCAGGGGAACACTGAAGCTTTCTTT.

V usage is TRBV6-5 and J usage is TRBJ2-3, with TRBD2 as a possible D gene (5 bases). Trimming stripped 4 bases from V and 0 bases from J, with 14 bases between. The CDR3 runs 16 residues. The V gene's germline CDR1 is MNHEY and CDR2 SVGAGI. This chain's CDR3 is CASSSSWSSSTDTQYF. The CDR3 DNA is TGTGCCAGCAGTTCTAGCTGGTCGAGTAGCACAGATACGCAGTATTTT.

This clone has a handful of counts. V and J are TRBV19 and TRBJ1-3; TRBD1 is a possible D gene (5 bases). This CDR3 spans 15 amino acids. V gave up 5 bases and J gave up 0 bases, with 11 bases separating them. The V gene's germline CDR1 is LNHDA and CDR2 SQIVND (reference sequence). CDR3 sequence: CASSGGLTSGNTIYF. The CDR3 nucleotides are TGTGCCAGTAGTGGGGGACTGACCTCTGGAAACACCATATATTTT.

V usage is TRBV11-2 and J usage is TRBJ2-7; 8 bases match TRBD1. The CDR3 covers 15 residues. Germline CDR1 SGHAT, CDR2 FQNNGV. The ends lost 5 bases at V and 2 bases at J; junction bases unmatched: 8. CDR3 nucleotides: TGTGCCAGCAGCATCGAGAACAGGGGGGCCTACGAGCAGTACTTC. Amino acids: CASSIENRGAYEQYF.

The gene calls are TRBV19 and TRBJ2-7; D gene uncertain. Trimming left V 1 base short and J 5 bases short, with 9 bases between. The germline V gene has CDR1 LNHDA and CDR2 SQIVND (reference sequence). This CDR3 has 13 amino acids. In nucleotides, the CDR3 is TGTGCCAGTAGTATAGTCGCCGGTCACGAGCAGTACTTC. Its protein is CASSIVAGHEQYF.